The clone carrying this TCR beta chain was counted ten times or more. What it recognizes is unknown. Germline V CDR1 and CDR2: SGHTA, FQGTGA. V lost 5 bases and J lost 2; bases outside the gene matches: 7. CDR3 size: 16 residues. Four subsets defined by CD45RA and CD27 were sorted after CD3, CD4, CD8 and live/dead staining. Both TRBC1 and TRBC2 were covered by a beta constant-region primer of two equimolar oligonucleotides. Four rounds of PCR amplified the ligated cDNA using nested alpha and beta constant-region primers plus SP2. Ligation attached a single-stranded oligonucleotide with a 12-nucleotide UMI and the SP2 primer to the cDNA 3' end. TCRdb ran MiXCR on the UMI-ligation and nested PCR reads and lists one entry per CDR3 protein. The sample consists of roughly 97,000 distinct CDR3 sequences, roughly 14% of them appearing once. The data belong to a study of naive and memory T cell subsets. Whole-study findings and limits: A few larger clonotypes appeared in naive repertoires, especially CD8, possibly memory cells re-expressing CD45RA. From naive to CM, EM and EMRA, diversity decreased and Gini increased. No ground truth validated the naive and memory repertoire findings.

The sample comprised naive CD8+ T cells from blood. This sequence was found in a human donor in good health. The chain combines TRBV7-3 with TRBJ2-3, with 10 bases matching TRBD2. DNA of the CDR3: TGTGCCAGCAGCCAGAATAGCGGGGGGATCACAGATACGCAGTATTTT. It translates to CASSQNSGGITDTQYF.